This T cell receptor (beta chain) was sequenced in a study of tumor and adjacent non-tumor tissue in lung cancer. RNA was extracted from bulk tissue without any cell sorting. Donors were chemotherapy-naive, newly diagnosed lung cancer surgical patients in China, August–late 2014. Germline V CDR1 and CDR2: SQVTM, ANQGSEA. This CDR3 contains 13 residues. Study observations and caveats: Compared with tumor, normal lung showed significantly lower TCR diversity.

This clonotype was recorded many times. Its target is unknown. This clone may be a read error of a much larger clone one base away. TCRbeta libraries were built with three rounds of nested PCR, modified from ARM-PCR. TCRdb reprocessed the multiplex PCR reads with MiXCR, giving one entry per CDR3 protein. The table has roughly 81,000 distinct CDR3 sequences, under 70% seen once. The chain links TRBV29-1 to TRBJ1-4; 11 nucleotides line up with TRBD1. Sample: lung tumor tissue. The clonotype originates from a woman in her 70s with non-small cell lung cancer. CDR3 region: CSVPGTGGEKLLF. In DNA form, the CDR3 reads TGCAGCGTCCCCGGGACAGGGGGTGAAAAACTGCTTTTT.